These 2 T cell receptor beta chains were sequenced from one sample in a study of T cell responses to AZD1222 COVID-19 vaccine. Assay used: immunoSEQ multiplex PCR; TCRdb lists only in-frame clones, some missing. The sample records tens of thousands of clones, over 70% being singletons. The sample in question was peripheral blood, obtained on day 0 of AZD1222 vaccination. These receptors all come from an adult in good health.

This clone was seen just once. The chain couples TRBV28 to TRBJ1-2, with 9 bases lining up with TRBD1. Germline assignment: CDR1 MDHEN and CDR2 SYDVKM. V was clipped by 4 bases and J by 7 bases; unmatched bases: 7. CDR3 length: 14 amino acids. In nucleotides, the CDR3 is TGTGCCAGCAGTTCCTCCGGGACAGGGTTTGGCTACACCTTC. It translates to CASSSSGTGFGYTF.

This clone has more than one count but fewer than ten. V and J are TRBV7-8 and TRBJ1-3; no firm D call. The CDR3 is 17 amino acids. Germline lookup yields CDR1 SGHVS and CDR2 FQNEAQ. Trimming took off 4 bases at V and 0 bases at J, with 16 bases between the two ends. CDR3 residues: CASSSEGGPSSGNTIYF. The CDR3 nucleotides are TGTGCCAGCAGCTCCGAGGGAGGACCGAGCTCTGGAAACACCATATATTTT.